This T cell receptor (beta chain) appears in the sequencing data of a study of cytomegalovirus exposure and HLA in healthy donors. Study-wide points: Confirmation was obtained in vitro that three CMV-associated chains are specific for CMV antigens. Earlier analysis found most TCR beta V segments productive about 90% or about 30% of the time.

The J segment lost 7 bases and the V segment lost 10 bases, leaving 15 bases of the junction unmatched. The CDR3 consists of 14 residues. Germline V lookup: CDR1 MDHEN, CDR2 SYDVKM. Comments on this clone: The antigen is unknown.

A multiplex PCR was run with 60 Vbeta primers and 13 Jbeta primers. TCRdb's table, derived via immunoSEQ multiplex PCR, lists solely in-frame clones and lacks some. The data hold 100,000 to 150,000 clones, with approximately 61% observed a single time. This clonotype was obtained from a man aged 30 to 39 in good health and CMV-seropositive. The J gene is TRBJ1-2, the V gene TRBV28, with TRBD1 matching 7 bases. The sample consisted of PBMCs. The CDR3 loop reads CATARGTDFLGYTF. CDR3 coding DNA: TGTGCCACCGCCCGGGGGACAGACTTTCTTGGCTACACCTTC.